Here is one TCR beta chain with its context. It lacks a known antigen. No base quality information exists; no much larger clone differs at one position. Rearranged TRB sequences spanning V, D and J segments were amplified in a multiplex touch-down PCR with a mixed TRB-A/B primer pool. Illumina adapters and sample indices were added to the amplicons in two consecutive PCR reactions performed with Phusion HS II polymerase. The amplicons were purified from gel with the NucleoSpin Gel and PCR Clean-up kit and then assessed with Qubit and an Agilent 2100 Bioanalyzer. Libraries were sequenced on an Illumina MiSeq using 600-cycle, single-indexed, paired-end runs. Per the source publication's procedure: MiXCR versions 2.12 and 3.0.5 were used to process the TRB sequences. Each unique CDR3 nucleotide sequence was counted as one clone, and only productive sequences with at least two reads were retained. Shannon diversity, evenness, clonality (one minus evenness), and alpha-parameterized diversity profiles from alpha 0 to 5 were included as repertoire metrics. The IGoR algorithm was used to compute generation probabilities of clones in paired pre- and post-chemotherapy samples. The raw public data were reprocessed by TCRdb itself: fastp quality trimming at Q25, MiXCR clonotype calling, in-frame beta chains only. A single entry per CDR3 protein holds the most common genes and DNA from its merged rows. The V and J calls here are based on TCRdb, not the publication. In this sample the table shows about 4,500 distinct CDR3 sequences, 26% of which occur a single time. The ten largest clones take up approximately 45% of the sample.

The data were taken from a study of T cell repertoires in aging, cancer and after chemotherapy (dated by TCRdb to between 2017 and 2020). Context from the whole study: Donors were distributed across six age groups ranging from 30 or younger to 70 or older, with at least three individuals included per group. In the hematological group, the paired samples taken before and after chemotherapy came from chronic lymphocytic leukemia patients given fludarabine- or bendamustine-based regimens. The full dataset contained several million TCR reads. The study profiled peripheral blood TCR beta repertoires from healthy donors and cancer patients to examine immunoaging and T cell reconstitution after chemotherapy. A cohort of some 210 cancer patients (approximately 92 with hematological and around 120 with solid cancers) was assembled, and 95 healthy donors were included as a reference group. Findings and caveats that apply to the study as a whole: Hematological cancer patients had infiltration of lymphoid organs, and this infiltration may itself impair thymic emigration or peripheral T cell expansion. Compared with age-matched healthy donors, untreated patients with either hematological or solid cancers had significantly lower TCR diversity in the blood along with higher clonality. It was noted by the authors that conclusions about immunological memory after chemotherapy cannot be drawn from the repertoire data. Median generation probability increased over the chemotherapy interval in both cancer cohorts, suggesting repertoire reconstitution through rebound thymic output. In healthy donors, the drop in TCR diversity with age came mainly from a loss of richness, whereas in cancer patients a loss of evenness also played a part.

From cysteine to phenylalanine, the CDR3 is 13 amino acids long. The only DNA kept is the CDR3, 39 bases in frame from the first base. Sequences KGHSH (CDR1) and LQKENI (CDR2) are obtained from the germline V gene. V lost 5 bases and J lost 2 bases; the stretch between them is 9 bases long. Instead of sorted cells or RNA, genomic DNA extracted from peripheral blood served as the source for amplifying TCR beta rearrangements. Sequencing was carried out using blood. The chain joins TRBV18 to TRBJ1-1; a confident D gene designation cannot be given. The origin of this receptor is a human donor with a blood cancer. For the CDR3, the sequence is CASSKARNTEAFF. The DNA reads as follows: TGTGCCAGCTCAAAGGCACGAAACACTGAAGCTTTCTTT.